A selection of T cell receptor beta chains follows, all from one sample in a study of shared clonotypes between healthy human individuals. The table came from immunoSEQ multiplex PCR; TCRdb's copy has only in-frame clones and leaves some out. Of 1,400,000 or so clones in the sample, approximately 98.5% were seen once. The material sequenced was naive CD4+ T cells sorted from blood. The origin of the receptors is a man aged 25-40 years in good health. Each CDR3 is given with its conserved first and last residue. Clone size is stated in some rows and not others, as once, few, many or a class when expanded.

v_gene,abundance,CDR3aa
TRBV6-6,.,CASSPRAGEQFF
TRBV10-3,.,CAISEYLASSTDTQYF
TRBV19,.,CASTDRGNGANVLTF
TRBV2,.,CAIARGRLSSYEQYF
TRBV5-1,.,CASSLASSGTEGYTQYF
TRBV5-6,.,CASSLVVDTQYF
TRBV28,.,CASSLDSIRTHGYTF
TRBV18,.,CASSLRLAGTQETQYF
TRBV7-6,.,CASSLGQVAKSTDTQYF
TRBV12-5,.,CASGIVSGRLYF
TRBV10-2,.,CASSVRRGETQYF
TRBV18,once,CASSYRTGNSYEQYF
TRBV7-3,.,CASRGTGSTMQYF
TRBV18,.,CASSPLRRESEQFF
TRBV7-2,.,CASSLEVAAGATDTQYF
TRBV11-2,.,CASSSRYEQYF
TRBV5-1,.,CASSVDDNYGYTF
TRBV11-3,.,CASSPGDTHETQYF
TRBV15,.,CATSTESWTSGRYF
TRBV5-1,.,CASSLNVGVRNNEQFF
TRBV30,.,CAWRTAYSSYNEQFF
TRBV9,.,CASSVEVWGENIQYF
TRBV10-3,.,CAINDRGRTDTQYF
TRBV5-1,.,CASSSGLPPNTYNEQFF
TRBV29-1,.,CSPRTEETQYF
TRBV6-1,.,CASSEQDYEQYF
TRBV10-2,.,CASATRQNYEQYF
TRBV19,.,CASSQPGLGGYEQYF
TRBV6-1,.,CASSAAAQPQHF
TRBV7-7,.,CASSLGVDSKETQYF
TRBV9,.,CASSVGPPAGGYEQYF
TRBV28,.,CAITEGGSYGYTF
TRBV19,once,CASSLGQGLETTDTQYF
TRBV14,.,CASSQVASYTEAFF
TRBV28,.,CAPGLINEQFF
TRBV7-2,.,CASSLSQGAMNYGYTF
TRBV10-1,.,CASSGLAGGADTQYF
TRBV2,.,CAGGQGLDTDTQYF
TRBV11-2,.,CASSPSRQYQLPYEQYF
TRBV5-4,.,CASSHGTHSYEQYF
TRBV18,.,CASSPGGGYGYTF
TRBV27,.,CASSLNGWGNIQYF
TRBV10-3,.,CAISETGPTGELFF
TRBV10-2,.,CASSHRDTYQPQHF
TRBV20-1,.,CSARDPPWQFF
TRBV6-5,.,CASSYSVLAGLYEQYF
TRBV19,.,CASKGRSEIPYGYTF
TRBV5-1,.,CASSLTGASSSYEQYF
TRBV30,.,CAWSLAGTVDPEAFF
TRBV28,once,CASSGRGPEAFF
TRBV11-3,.,CASSSAGGAGELFF
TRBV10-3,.,CAISRDRRGNQPQHF
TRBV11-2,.,CASSLTGIDGYEQYF
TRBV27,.,CASSPITGVYEQYF
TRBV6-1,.,CASSVPIPGGNTEAFF